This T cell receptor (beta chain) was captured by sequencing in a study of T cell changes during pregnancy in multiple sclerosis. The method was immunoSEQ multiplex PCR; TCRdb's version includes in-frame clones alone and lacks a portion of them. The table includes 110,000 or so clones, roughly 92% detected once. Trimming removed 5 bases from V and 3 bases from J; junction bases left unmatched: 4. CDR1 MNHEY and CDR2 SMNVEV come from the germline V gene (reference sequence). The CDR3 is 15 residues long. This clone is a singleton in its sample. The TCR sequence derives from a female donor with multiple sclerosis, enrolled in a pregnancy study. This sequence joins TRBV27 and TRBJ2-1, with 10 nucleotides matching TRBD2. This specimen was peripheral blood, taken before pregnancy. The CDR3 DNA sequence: TGTGCCAGCAGTCCTACTAGCGGGGTCTACAATGAGCAGTTCTTC. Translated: CASSPTSGVYNEQFF.